One sample yielded the 30 T cell receptor beta chains listed below, sequenced in a study of response to subunit inactivated influenza vaccine. TCRdb reanalysed the RT-PCR reads using MiXCR and keeps one entry per CDR3 protein. The sample includes around 600,000 distinct CDR3 sequences, about 11% of them seen just once. Separately, the same data were catalogued under a study of T cells expressing NK-cell markers. That study adds: UMIs were included in TCR beta cDNA generated by 5'RACE template switching.

This material consisted of PBMCs from blood, taken on the day of vaccination. The receptors originated from a man aged 45-65 years who received an inactivated influenza vaccine.

This clonotype was recorded many times. The chain combines TRBV5-1 with TRBJ2-7, with TRBD1 matching 11 bases. The CDR3 is 14 amino acids. The J segment lost 6 bases and the V segment lost 4 bases, leaving 6 bases of the junction unmatched. The germline CDR1 and CDR2 sequences are SGHRS and YFSETQ. CDR3 nucleotide sequence: TGCGCCAGCAGCCTCTCCGGGACAGGGGGCGAGCAGTACTTC. Amino acids: CASSLSGTGGEQYF.

This clonotype was counted between two and nine times. The J gene is TRBJ2-5, the V gene TRBV29-1, with TRBD1 matching 8 bases. The germline V gene has CDR1 SQVTM and CDR2 ANQGSEA. This CDR3 has 13 amino acids. With 3 bases clipped from V and 5 bases from J, the junction kept 5 bases outside the gene matches. This CDR3 reads CSVEGNRGETQYF. CDR3 bases: TGCAGCGTTGAGGGGAACAGGGGGGAGACCCAGTACTTC.

Many counts were recorded for this clonotype. Its ends do not fully match the called genes, so a read error is possible. The chain is built from TRBV12-3 or TRBV12-4 and TRBJ2-1; 9 bases match TRBD1. CDR3 length equals 14 residues. CDR3 coding DNA: TGTGCCAGCAGCTTAGGGACAGGGCACAATGAGCAGTTCTTC. Encoded protein: CASSLGTGHNEQFF.

The table lists this clonotype with a few counts. The chain combines TRBV6-1 with TRBJ2-7, with D possibly being TRBD1 (6 bases). The germline V gene encodes CDR1 MNHNS and CDR2 SASEGT. Between the trimmed V and J ends, which lost 7 bases and 3 bases, there was a span of 16 bases. The CDR3 has 14 residues. CDR3 coding DNA: TGTGCCAGCATCTCACAGGGTCCCCACTACGAGCAGTACTTC. Protein sequence: CASISQGPHYEQYF.

The chain couples TRBV20-1 to TRBJ2-7, with 9 bases identical to TRBD2. Losses at the gene ends were 5 bases for V and 3 bases for J; bases not matched to a gene: 8. This CDR3 contains 14 residues. Germline CDR1 DFQATT, CDR2 SNEGSKA (reference sequence). The CDR3 region is CSARRLAESYEQYF. The DNA for the CDR3 is TGCAGTGCTCGAAGACTAGCGGAGAGCTACGAGCAGTACTTC.

V gene TRBV6-2 or TRBV6-3 combines with J gene TRBJ2-7; D is possibly TRBD1 (6 bases). Trimming shortened V by 6 bases and J by 9 bases, and 27 bases separated the two germline ends. Per the germline V gene, CDR1 is MNHEY and CDR2 is SVGEGT. This CDR3 is 16 amino acids long. The DNA of the CDR3 is TGTGCCAGCAGCTTCACAGGGAAGGAGGCTATAATGCGGCAGTACTTC. Protein product: CASSFTGKEAIMRQYF.

This clonotype was seen a handful of times. The gene calls are TRBV7-8 and TRBJ2-1, with D uncertain. This CDR3 is built from 15 residues. CDR1 and CDR2 (germline): SGHVS, FQNEAQ. The V end lost 0 bases, the J end lost 10 bases, and 16 bases lay between the germline ends. CDR3 nucleotides: TGTGCCAGCAGCTTAGCCCCGGGCCGGGTGGCGGAGCAGTTCTTC. Its protein product is CASSLAPGRVAEQFF.

V gene TRBV11-2 combines with J gene TRBJ2-1; unclear D gene. This CDR3 has 14 residues. V lost 1 base, J lost 5 bases, and 9 bases lay in between. The germline CDR1 and CDR2 sequences are SGHAT and FQNNGV. CDR3 DNA sequence: TGTGCCAGCAGCTTAGTGATTAGACACAATGAGCAGTTCTTC. Its translation is CASSLVIRHNEQFF. Looking up the rest from reference TRBV11-2 and TRBJ2-1 gives the full variable domain: EAGVAQSPRYKIIEKRQSVAFWCNPISGHATLYWYQQILGQGPKLLIQFQNNGVVDDSQLPKDRFSAERLKGVDSTLKIQPAKLEDSAVYLCASSLVIRHNEQFFGPGTRLTVL.

The chain joins TRBV3-1 to TRBJ2-3; TRBD2 matches at 10 bases. The junction had 5 bases not matched to a gene; V was cut back by 4 bases and J by 4 bases. CDR3 length: 15 residues. Germline CDR1 and CDR2: LGHDT and YNNKEL (reference sequence). As DNA, the CDR3 is TGTGCCAGCAGCCCTACTAGCGGGAACGCAGATACGCAGTATTTT. As protein: CASSPTSGNADTQYF.

CDR3 in amino acids: CASSPTGGLNQPQHF. The CDR3 DNA reads as TGTGCCAGCAGCCCGACGGGAGGGTTAAATCAGCCCCAGCATTTT. The rearrangement joins TRBV9 to TRBJ1-5; no clear D. The CDR3 sequence is 15 residues long. V was trimmed by 4 bases and J by 4 bases, leaving 15 bases between them. Per the germline V gene, CDR1 is SGDLS and CDR2 is YYNGEE.

This clonotype has ten or more counts. The V gene is TRBV12-3 or TRBV12-4, the J gene TRBJ2-7, with D perhaps matching TRBD2 (5 bases). The CDR3 extends over 12 amino acids. The ends were cut back, 5 bases at V and 4 bases at J, with 9 bases in the middle. CDR3 region: CASSPGVYEQYF. The CDR3 nucleotides are TGTGCCAGCAGTCCCGGGGTTTACGAGCAGTACTTC.

The gene calls are TRBV5-1 and TRBJ2-5; 8 positions match TRBD2. V lost 5 bases, J lost 2 bases, and 11 bases stayed unmatched. Germline V CDR1 and CDR2: SGHRS, YFSETQ. The CDR3 sequence is 16 residues long. For the CDR3, the DNA is TGCGCCAGCAGACCTACCGGGACTAGGATTCAAGAGACCCAGTACTTC. Amino acid sequence: CASRPTGTRIQETQYF.

This clonotype has more than one count but fewer than ten. The chain uses TRBV5-1 and TRBJ2-5; D might be TRBD1 (6 bases). Germline CDR1 and CDR2: SGHRS and YFSETQ. Trimming shortened V by 4 bases and J by 3 bases, and 13 bases separated the two germline ends. CDR3 length: 14 residues. CDR3: CASSRGQFEETQYF. CDR3 DNA: TGCGCCAGCAGCCGTGGACAGTTTGAAGAGACCCAGTACTTC.

This clonotype has more than one count but fewer than ten. The rearrangement links TRBV13 to TRBJ2-1, with 11 bases aligning to TRBD2. The CDR3 is 15 amino acids. The germline CDR1 and CDR2 sequences are PRHDT and FYEKMQ (reference sequence). Trimming removed 5 bases from V and 8 bases from J; junction bases left unmatched: 8. CDR3 nucleotide sequence: TGTGCCAGCAGCCCCTCTAGCGGGAGGTCGGATGAGCAGTTCTTC. This translates into CASSPSSGRSDEQFF.

In this sample, this clonotype turned up a few times. This chain links TRBV24-1 with TRBJ2-7, with D perhaps TRBD1 or TRBD2 (5 bases each). The germline gives CDR1 KGHDR, CDR2 SFDVKD. Trimming removed 7 bases at V and 6 bases at J, with 18 bases between. This CDR3 spans 14 amino acids. The DNA for the CDR3 is TGTGCCACCAGCGGGGCCGGCTACTTCTCCGAGCAGTACTTC. Translation: CATSGAGYFSEQYF.

Many counts were recorded for this clonotype. The rearrangement links TRBV6-5 to TRBJ2-7, with 8 bases that match TRBD1. This CDR3 spans 13 amino acids. The J segment lost 6 bases and the V segment lost 7 bases, leaving 8 bases of the junction unmatched. The V gene's germline CDR1 is MNHEY and CDR2 SVGAGI. The CDR3 loop is CASKRDRRGEQYF. The DNA of the CDR3 is TGTGCCAGCAAAAGGGACAGGCGGGGCGAGCAGTACTTC.

This clonotype was detected many times. The CDR3: CASSHLDDEQFF. The CDR3 region has the DNA TGTGCCAGCAGCCACTTAGACGATGAGCAGTTCTTC. The chain combines TRBV14 with TRBJ2-1; D remains unclear. The germline gives CDR1 SGHDN, CDR2 FVKESK. There are 12 residues in the CDR3. V lost 3 bases and J lost 8, with 8 bases in between.

This clonotype occurred a few times. The chain joins TRBV6-1 to TRBJ1-2; D is possibly TRBD1 (6 bases). There are 13 residues in the CDR3. Germline lookup yields CDR1 MNHNS and CDR2 SASEGT. Trimming removed 6 bases at V and 3 bases at J, with 11 bases between. The CDR3 loop is CASRRGVYYGYTF. The DNA of the CDR3 is TGTGCCAGCAGGAGGGGGGTATACTATGGCTACACCTTC.

The chain carries TRBV29-1 and TRBJ2-1; 8 bases are a match to TRBD2. The CDR3 consists of 14 residues. V dropped 5 bases and J dropped 2; count of bases not matched to a gene: 5. Germline lookup yields CDR1 SQVTM and CDR2 ANQGSEA. As DNA, the CDR3 is TGCAGCGTTTATCCGGGGGGGACCTACAATGAGCAGTTCTTC. Translating it yields CSVYPGGTYNEQFF.

The chain recombines TRBV2 with TRBJ2-7; D is uncertain. Trimming took off 2 bases at V and 6 bases at J, with 17 bases between the two ends. This CDR3 has 15 residues. The germline V gene encodes CDR1 SNHLY and CDR2 FYNNEI. The CDR3 nucleotides read TGTGCCAGCAGTGAATCGGTCGGAACGATCTCCGAGCAGTACTTC. The encoded protein is CASSESVGTISEQYF. Complete variable domain (other parts from reference TRBV2 and TRBJ2-7): EPEVTQTPSHQVTQMGQEVILRCVPISNHLYFYWYRQILGQKVEFLVSFYNNEISEKSEIFDDQFSVERPDGSNFTLKIRSTKLEDSAMYFCASSESVGTISEQYFGPGTRLTVT.

This clonotype was seen a handful of times. The chain is built from TRBV6-2 or TRBV6-3 and TRBJ2-3; D tentatively reads TRBD1 or TRBD2 (5 bases each). Between the trimmed V and J ends, which lost 1 base and 0 bases, there was a span of 8 bases. Looked up from germline, CDR1 is MNHEY and CDR2 is SVGEGT. The CDR3 has 15 amino acids. CDR3 residues: CASSYWGSSTDTQYF. The CDR3 bases are TGTGCCAGCAGTTACTGGGGGAGTAGCACAGATACGCAGTATTTT.

Only a few counts were recorded for this clonotype. The J gene is TRBJ1-2, the V gene TRBV6-2 or TRBV6-3; the match to TRBD1 covers 9 bases. The V segment lost 0 bases and the J segment 2 bases; nucleotides outside the gene matches: 4. In germline, CDR1 is MNHEY, CDR2 SVGEGT. The CDR3 loop spans 16 amino acids. The CDR3 here is CASSYSIGQGNYGYTF. The CDR3 DNA reads TGTGCCAGCAGTTACTCGATTGGACAGGGGAACTATGGCTACACCTTC.

The sample holds a few counts of this clonotype. The chain combines TRBV4-3 with TRBJ2-1; weak D call: TRBD2 (5 bases). Germline V gene data show CDR1 as LGHNA and CDR2 as YSLEER. The CDR3 spans 14 residues. V dropped 0 bases and J dropped 6 bases, with 9 bases sitting between them. CDR3 region: CASSQDGGINEQFF. CDR3 sequence (DNA): TGCGCCAGCAGCCAAGATGGAGGAATCAATGAGCAGTTCTTC.

The V gene is TRBV7-6, the J gene TRBJ2-5; D gene uncertain. The V gene lost 6 bases and the J gene lost 4 bases, with 15 bases spanning the gap. CDR1 is SGHVS and CDR2 is FNYEAQ in the germline V gene. CDR3 size: 14 residues. The CDR3 loop is CASSPGPRGETQYF. The CDR3 DNA follows: TGTGCCAGCAGTCCGGGCCCCAGAGGAGAGACCCAGTACTTC.

The chain joins TRBV29-1 to TRBJ1-2, with TRBD1 as a possible D gene (5 bases). This CDR3 region has 12 residues. V dropped 5 bases and J dropped 2 bases, with 9 bases sitting between them. The germline V gene encodes CDR1 SQVTM and CDR2 ANQGSEA. This CDR3 reads CSVNPGNYGYTF. The CDR3 coding sequence is TGCAGCGTTAATCCAGGGAACTATGGCTACACCTTC. Variable domain in full (rest from reference TRBV29-1 and TRBJ1-2): SAVISQKPSRDICQRGTSLTIQCQVDSQVTMMFWYRQQPGQSLTLIATANQGSEATYESGFVIDKFPISRPNLTFSTLTVSNMSPEDSSIYLCSVNPGNYGYTFGSGTRLTVV.

The V call is TRBV11-2, the J call TRBJ2-2, with TRBD1 matching 7 bases. The trim removed 6 bases at V and 6 bases at J, leaving 10 bases unmatched. The V gene's germline CDR1 is SGHAT and CDR2 FQNNGV. The CDR3 has 15 residues. The CDR3 region has the DNA TGTGCCAGCAGAAGAATACAGGGGAGCGCCGGGGAGCTGTTTTTT. Residues: CASRRIQGSAGELFF.

This clonotype was counted between two and nine times. The rearrangement joins TRBV20-1 to TRBJ2-3, with 7 bases lining up with TRBD2. V gave up 6 bases and J gave up 0 bases; unmatched junction bases: 6. Germline CDR1 is DFQATT and CDR2 is SNEGSKA (reference sequence). The CDR3 is 14 amino acids. The CDR3 here is CSATTGGSTDTQYF. The CDR3 region has the DNA TGCAGTGCAACGACGGGGGGTAGCACAGATACGCAGTATTTT.

The rearrangement links TRBV24-1 to TRBJ2-5; 9 bases match TRBD2. Germline V gene sequence: CDR1 KGHDR, CDR2 SFDVKD. The CDR3 covers 16 residues. V gave up 3 bases and J gave up 5 bases; unmatched junction bases: 9. This CDR3 reads CATSDNGRGGRETQYF. The CDR3 region has the DNA TGTGCCACCAGTGATAATGGGCGGGGGGGCCGGGAGACCCAGTACTTC.

This clonotype has at least ten counts. J is TRBJ1-1 and V is TRBV12-3 or TRBV12-4; no definite D call. The CDR3 spans 12 residues. V lost 5 bases to trimming and J lost 6 bases, with 10 bases between them. For the CDR3, the DNA is TGTGCCAGCAGTCGGGGTCTGGCTGAAGCTTTCTTT. Its protein is CASSRGLAEAFF.

This clonotype was counted between two and nine times. This rearrangement joins TRBV6-1 to TRBJ1-5; D is undetermined. CDR3 length: 15 residues. Trimming took off 6 bases at V and 5 bases at J, with 17 bases between the two ends. CDR1 is MNHNS, CDR2 SASEGT, per germline. The chain's CDR3 is CASSPRFGGDQPQHF. The CDR3 DNA sequence: TGTGCCAGCAGCCCTCGGTTTGGCGGCGATCAGCCCCAGCATTTT.